A selection of T cell receptor beta chains follows, all from one sample in a study of cytomegalovirus exposure and HLA in healthy donors. Here immunoSEQ multiplex PCR was the method, and the copy in TCRdb shows in-frame clones only, minus some. The sample carries roughly 95,000 clones, more than 75% recorded once. The sample consisted of PBMCs. The receptors here all came from a man aged 30 to 45 in good health and CMV-seropositive. Each CDR3 is given with its conserved first and last residue. D genes are given only for firm matches. Size is stated for part of the rows, as once, few or many counts, or as a class when the clone is expanded.

J | V | size | D | DNA | CDR3
TRBJ1-5 | TRBV6-5 | - | - | TGTGCCAGCAGTTCCGACAGGCCTAATCAGCCCCAGCATTTT | CASSSDRPNQPQHF
TRBJ1-1 | TRBV11-2 | - | - | TGTGCCAGCAGCTTGGATCGGGGCACTGAAGCTTTCTTT | CASSLDRGTEAFF
TRBJ2-6 | TRBV7-9 | - | TRBD1 | TGTGCCAGCAGCTTTCAGGGGGACGTCCTGACTTTC | CASSFQGDVLTF
TRBJ1-2 | TRBV7-8 | - | TRBD1 | TGTGCCAGCAGCGTGCCGGACAGGGGCGCTCTCGGCGGCTACACCTTC | CASSVPDRGALGGYTF
TRBJ2-5 | TRBV7-2 | - | - | TGTGCCAGCAGCTTAGTAGTCCAAGAGACCCAGTACTTC | CASSLVVQETQYF
TRBJ2-1 | TRBV7-2 | - | - | TGTGCCAGCAGGAGGTCTCCCGGCGATGAGCAGTTCTTC | CASRRSPGDEQFF
TRBJ2-5 | TRBV7-8 | - | TRBD2 | TGTGCCAGCAGCCAAGGGGTAGCGGGGGGAGAGACTCAGTACTTC | CASSQGVAGGETQYF
TRBJ2-1 | TRBV27 | - | - | TGTGCCAGCAGCCCCACAGGATCCTTAGACAATGAGCAGTTCTTC | CASSPTGSLDNEQFF
TRBJ1-2 | TRBV4-3 | - | - | TGCGCCAGCAGCCAAGCCGAGGGGGGGTTCTATGGCTACACCTTC | CASSQAEGGFYGYTF
TRBJ1-6 | TRBV4-1 | - | TRBD1 | TGCGCCAGCAGCCTACAGGGGGCGCGTAATTCACCCCTCCACTTT | CASSLQGARNSPLHF
TRBJ2-7 | TRBV6-5 | - | TRBD2 | TGTGCCAGCAAGGGGCGGGAGAGGTCCTACGAGCAGTACTTC | CASKGRERSYEQYF
TRBJ2-2 | TRBV29-1 | - | TRBD2 | TGCAGCGTTGCTGGGGCGGGTAGCGGGAAGGGCGCCGGGGAGCTGTTTTTT | CSVAGAGSGKGAGELFF
TRBJ2-3 | TRBV27 | - | TRBD1 | TGTGCCACCAGCCTGGGGGACAGCGACACAGATACGCAGTATTTT | CATSLGDSDTDTQYF
TRBJ1-1 | TRBV6-5 | - | - | TGTGCCAGCAGCCGCGGTGGGTGGGTGGGCACTGAAGCTTTCTTT | CASSRGGWVGTEAFF
TRBJ1-2 | TRBV6-1 | - | - | TGTGCCAGCAGTGGTCCGAGGACAGAGAACTATGGCTACACCTTC | CASSGPRTENYGYTF
TRBJ2-1 | TRBV5-4 | - | TRBD1 | TGTGCCAGCAGCTCCCCCGGGACAGGGACTCGGTTCTTC | CASSSPGTGTRFF
TRBJ2-2 | TRBV19 | - | - | TGTGCCAGTAGTCGACAGCCGAACACCGGGGAGCTGTTTTTT | CASSRQPNTGELFF
TRBJ2-1 | TRBV7-2 | - | TRBD2 | TGTGCCAGCAGCTTCGTGGGACTACCCCCGGGGGATGAGCAGTTCTTC | CASSFVGLPPGDEQFF
TRBJ2-3 | TRBV5-1 | few | - | TGCGCCAGCAGTGGGACTGACACAGATACGCAGTATTTT | CASSGTDTDTQYF
TRBJ2-1 | TRBV7-3 | once | - | TGTGCCAGCAGCTTACTCCCTCTGAGCTCCTACAATGAGCAGTTCTTC | CASSLLPLSSYNEQFF
TRBJ2-1 | TRBV7-3 | - | TRBD1 | TGTGCCAGCAGCGCCCGGGTTGGGACAGGGATTTACAATGAGCAGTTCTTC | CASSARVGTGIYNEQFF
TRBJ1-4 | TRBV7-6 | - | - | TGTGCCAGCAGCTTAGGGGCCACTGAAAAACTGTTTTTT | CASSLGATEKLFF
TRBJ2-2 | TRBV13 | - | - | TGTGCCAGCAGGGGAGTGGCCGGGGAGCTGTTTTTT | CASRGVAGELFF
TRBJ2-4 | TRBV21-1 | - | - | TGTGCCAGGAAAAAACTAGCGGGGGGAAAAAACATTCAGTACTTC | CARKKLAGGKNIQYF
TRBJ2-7 | TRBV28 | - | TRBD2 | TGTGCCAGTGGGGAACTAGCGGGAGGAGCCTCCTACGAGCAGTACTTC | CASGELAGGASYEQYF
TRBJ2-7 | TRBV11-2 | - | TRBD2 | TGTGCCAGCAGCTTACCTCCTCTAGCGGGAGAATCCTACGAGCAGTACTTC | CASSLPPLAGESYEQYF
TRBJ2-4 | TRBV6-1 | - | TRBD1 | TGTGCCAGCAGTGGACAGGGTTCGTTAACAAACATTCAGTACTTC | CASSGQGSLTNIQYF
TRBJ1-2 | TRBV12-5 | - | - | TGTGCTAGTGGTTCCGACGAGGAGGGTGGTCACTATGGCTACACCTTC | CASGSDEEGGHYGYTF
TRBJ2-5 | TRBV9 | - | TRBD1 | TGTGCCAGCAGCGTGGACAGGCAAGAGACCCAGTACTTC | CASSVDRQETQYF
TRBJ2-7 | TRBV29-1 | - | - | TGCAGCGTTGCATACGGACAGCTCGAGCAGTACTTC | CSVAYGQLEQYF
TRBJ1-1 | TRBV5-1 | - | TRBD1 | TGCGCCAGCAGCTCGGGACAGTGGGACACTGAAGCTTTCTTT | CASSSGQWDTEAFF
TRBJ2-7 | TRBV28 | once | - | TGTGCCAGCAGTACCGGACTCGATAGCTCCTACGAGCAGTACTTC | CASSTGLDSSYEQYF
TRBJ2-5 | TRBV5-6 | - | TRBD1 | TGTGCCAGCAGCTTGGCTCTCCCCGGGACAGGGGGGGAGACCCAGTACTTC | CASSLALPGTGGETQYF
TRBJ2-3 | TRBV7-2 | - | - | TGTGCCAGCAGCTTAGACAGGGAGACAGATACGCAGTATTTT | CASSLDRETDTQYF
TRBJ2-1 | TRBV7-2 | - | TRBD1 | TGTGCCAGCAGCTTAGGACAGGGGGCTTACAATGAGCAGTTCTTC | CASSLGQGAYNEQFF
TRBJ2-1 | TRBV6-5 | - | - | TGTGCCAGCAGTTATCGCACCGCGGGGTACAATGAGCAGTTCTTC | CASSYRTAGYNEQFF
TRBJ2-1 | TRBV4-1 | - | TRBD2 | TGCGCCAGCAGCCAAGATCGACTAGCGGGACTAAAGAATGAGCAGTTCTTC | CASSQDRLAGLKNEQFF
TRBJ2-5 | TRBV4-1 | - | TRBD2 | TGCGCCAGCAGCCAAGTGGTGCGGGAGTTTGGAGAGACCCAGTACTTC | CASSQVVREFGETQYF
TRBJ2-7 | TRBV5-4 | - | - | TGTGCCAGCAGCTTTAGCGGTTACGAGCAGTACTTC | CASSFSGYEQYF
TRBJ1-3 | TRBV30 | few | - | TGTGCCTGGAGTACGGTTGACACCATATATTTT | CAWSTVDTIYF
TRBJ2-3 | TRBV5-5 | - | TRBD2 | TGTGCCAGCAGCTTGGTCCGGGGGGGGACAGATACGCAGTATTTT | CASSLVRGGTDTQYF